This TCR beta chain comes out of a study of cytomegalovirus exposure and HLA in healthy donors. The CDR3 loop spans 14 amino acids. The germline V gene encodes CDR1 LNHDA and CDR2 SQIVND (reference sequence). V lost 6 bases and J lost 5; bases outside the gene matches: 6. Of note for this clone: The antigen is not known.

General study points: The authors enumerated under 200 TCR beta chains as linked to cytomegalovirus.

The study drew the donors from its approximately 120-subject validation cohort, separate from the 666-subject first cohort. The assay was immunoSEQ multiplex PCR, and TCRdb's table has in-frame clones only and misses some. Here the sample spans 150,000 or so clones, 65% to 90% being singletons. The sample taken for sequencing was PBMCs. The rearrangement links TRBV19 to TRBJ2-5; TRBD1 matches at 10 bases. The receptor's source is a man aged 18 to 30 in good health and CMV-seropositive. Written as DNA, the CDR3 is TGTGCCAGTAGCTCGGGACAGGGGAGGGAGACCCAGTACTTC. This encodes CASSSGQGRETQYF.